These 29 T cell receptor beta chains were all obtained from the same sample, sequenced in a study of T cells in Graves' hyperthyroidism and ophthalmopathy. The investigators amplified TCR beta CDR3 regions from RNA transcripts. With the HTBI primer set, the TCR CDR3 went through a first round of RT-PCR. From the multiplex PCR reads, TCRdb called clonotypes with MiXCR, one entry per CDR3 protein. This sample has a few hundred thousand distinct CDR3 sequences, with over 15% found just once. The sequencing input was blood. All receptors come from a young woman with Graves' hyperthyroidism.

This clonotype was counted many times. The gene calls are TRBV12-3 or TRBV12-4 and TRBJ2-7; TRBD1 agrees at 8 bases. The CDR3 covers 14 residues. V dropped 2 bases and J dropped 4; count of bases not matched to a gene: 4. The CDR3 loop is CASSLTGGYYEQYF. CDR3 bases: TGTGCCAGCAGTTTAACAGGGGGGTATTACGAGCAGTACTTC.

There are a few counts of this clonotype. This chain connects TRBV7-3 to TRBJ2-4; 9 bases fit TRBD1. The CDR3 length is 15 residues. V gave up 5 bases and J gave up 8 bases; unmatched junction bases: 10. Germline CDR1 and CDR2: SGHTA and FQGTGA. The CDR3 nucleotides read TGTGCCAGCAGCCCAGGGCCCGACAGGGGGGACATTCAGTACTTC. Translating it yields CASSPGPDRGDIQYF. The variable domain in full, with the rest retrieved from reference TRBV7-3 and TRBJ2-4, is GAGVSQTPSNKVTEKGKYVELRCDPISGHTALYWYRQSLGQGPEFLIYFQGTGAADDSGLPNDRFFAVRPEGSVSTLKIQRTERGDSAVYLCASSPGPDRGDIQYFGAGTRLSVL.

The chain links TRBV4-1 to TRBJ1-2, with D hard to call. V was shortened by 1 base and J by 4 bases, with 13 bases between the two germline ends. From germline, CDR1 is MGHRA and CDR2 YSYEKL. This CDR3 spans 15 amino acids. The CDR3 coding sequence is TGCGCCAGCAGCCAAGTTGATGATAGGCTCTATGGCTACACCTTC. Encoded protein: CASSQVDDRLYGYTF.

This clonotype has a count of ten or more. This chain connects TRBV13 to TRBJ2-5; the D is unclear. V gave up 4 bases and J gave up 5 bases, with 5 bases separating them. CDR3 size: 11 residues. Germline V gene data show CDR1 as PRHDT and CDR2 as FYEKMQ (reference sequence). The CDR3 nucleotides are TGTGCCAGCAGCTATAGGGAGACCCAGTACTTC. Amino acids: CASSYRETQYF.

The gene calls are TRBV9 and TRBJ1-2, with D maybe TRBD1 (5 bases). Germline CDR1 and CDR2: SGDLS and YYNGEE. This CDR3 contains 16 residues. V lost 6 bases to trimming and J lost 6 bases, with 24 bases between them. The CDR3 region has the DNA TGTGCCAGCATCGCAGGGCCCGAGGGGAGAATCGATGGCTACACCTTC. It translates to CASIAGPEGRIDGYTF. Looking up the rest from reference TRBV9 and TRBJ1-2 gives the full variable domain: DSGVTQTPKHLITATGQRVTLRCSPRSGDLSVYWYQQSLDQGLQFLIQYYNGEERAKGNILERFSAQQFPDLHSELNLSSLELGDSALYFCASIAGPEGRIDGYTFGSGTRLTVV.

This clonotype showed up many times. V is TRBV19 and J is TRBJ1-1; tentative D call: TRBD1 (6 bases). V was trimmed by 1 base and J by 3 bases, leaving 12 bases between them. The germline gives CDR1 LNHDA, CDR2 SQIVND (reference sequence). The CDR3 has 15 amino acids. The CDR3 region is CASSIAEQGHTEAFF. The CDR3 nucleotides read TGTGCCAGTAGTATAGCCGAACAGGGCCACACTGAAGCTTTCTTT. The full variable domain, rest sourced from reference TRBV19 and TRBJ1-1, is DGGITQSPKYLFRKEGQNVTLSCEQNLNHDAMYWYRQDPGQGLRLIYYSQIVNDFQKGDIAEGYSVSREKKESFPLTVTSAQKNPTAFYLCASSIAEQGHTEAFFGQGTRLTVV.

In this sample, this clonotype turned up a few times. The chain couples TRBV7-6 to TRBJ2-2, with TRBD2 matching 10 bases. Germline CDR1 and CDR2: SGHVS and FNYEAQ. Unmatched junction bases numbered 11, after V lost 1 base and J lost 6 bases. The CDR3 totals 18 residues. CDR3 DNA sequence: TGTGCCAGCAGCTTAGAGCGAGCGGGAGGGCCGTCGGCCGGGGAGCTGTTTTTT. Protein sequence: CASSLERAGGPSAGELFF.

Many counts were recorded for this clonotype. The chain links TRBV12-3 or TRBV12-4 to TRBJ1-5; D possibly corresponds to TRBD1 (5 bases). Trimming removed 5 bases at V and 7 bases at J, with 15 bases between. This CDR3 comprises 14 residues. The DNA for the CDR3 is TGTGCCAGCAGTCCCCAGGGCCAGGTACAGCCCCAGCATTTT. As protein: CASSPQGQVQPQHF.

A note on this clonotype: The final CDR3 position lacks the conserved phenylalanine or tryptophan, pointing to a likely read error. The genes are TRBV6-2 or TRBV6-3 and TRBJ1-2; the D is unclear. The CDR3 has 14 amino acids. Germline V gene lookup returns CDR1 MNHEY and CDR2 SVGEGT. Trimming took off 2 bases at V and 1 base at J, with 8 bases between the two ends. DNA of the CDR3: TGTGCCAGCAGTTACCCCACATATAACTATGGCTACACCTAC. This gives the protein CASSYPTYNYGYTY.

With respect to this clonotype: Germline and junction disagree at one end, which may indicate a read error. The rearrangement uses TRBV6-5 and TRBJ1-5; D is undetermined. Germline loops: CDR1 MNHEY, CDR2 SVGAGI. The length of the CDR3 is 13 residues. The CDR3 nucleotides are TGTGCCAGCAGTTACGGCCCTAATCATCCCCAGCATTTT. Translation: CASSYGPNHPQHF.

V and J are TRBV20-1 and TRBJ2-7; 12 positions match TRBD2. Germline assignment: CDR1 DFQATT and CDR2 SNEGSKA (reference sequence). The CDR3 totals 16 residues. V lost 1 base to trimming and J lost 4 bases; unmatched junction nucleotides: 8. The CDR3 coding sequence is TGCAGTGCTAGAGGCCCACTAGCGGGGGGTCCATACGAGCAGTACTTC. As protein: CSARGPLAGGPYEQYF.

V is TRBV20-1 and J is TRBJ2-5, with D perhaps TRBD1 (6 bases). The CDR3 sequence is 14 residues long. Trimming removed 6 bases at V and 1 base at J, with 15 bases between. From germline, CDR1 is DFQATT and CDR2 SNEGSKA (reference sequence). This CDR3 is CSAWGHQTQETQYF. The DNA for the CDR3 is TGCAGTGCCTGGGGACACCAGACCCAAGAGACCCAGTACTTC.

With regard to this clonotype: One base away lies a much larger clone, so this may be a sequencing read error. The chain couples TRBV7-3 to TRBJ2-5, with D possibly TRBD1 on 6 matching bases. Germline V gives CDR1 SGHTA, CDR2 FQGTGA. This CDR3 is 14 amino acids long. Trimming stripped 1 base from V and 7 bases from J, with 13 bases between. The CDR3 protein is CASSLNGVGGTQYF. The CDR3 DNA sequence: TGTGCCAGCAGCTTAAACGGGGTAGGGGGGACCCAGTACTTC.

CDR3 protein: CASSPPDVGETQYF. In DNA form, the CDR3 reads TGTGCCAGCAGCCCACCTGATGTGGGGGAGACCCAGTACTTC. The chain has TRBV5-5 and TRBJ2-5; D unresolved. The CDR3 totals 14 residues. V was pared by 4 bases and J by 5 bases, with 15 bases between. The germline V gene has CDR1 SGHKS and CDR2 YYEKEE (reference sequence).

This CDR3 reads CASRETGTSSSYEQYF. CDR3 in DNA: TGTGCCAGCAGAGAGACCGGGACTAGTTCTTCTTACGAGCAGTACTTC. The rearrangement uses TRBV11-2 and TRBJ2-7; 8 bases fit TRBD2. Germline V gene lookup returns CDR1 SGHAT and CDR2 FQNNGV. There are 16 residues in the CDR3. V dropped 6 bases and J dropped 4; count of bases not matched to a gene: 14.

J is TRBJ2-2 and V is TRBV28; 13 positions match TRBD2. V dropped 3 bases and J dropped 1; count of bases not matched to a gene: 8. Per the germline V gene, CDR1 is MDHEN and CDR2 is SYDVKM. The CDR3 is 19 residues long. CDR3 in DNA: TGTGCCAGCAGTTTCCCGACTAGCGGGGGGCAAGAGAACACCGGGGAGCTGTTTTTT. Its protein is CASSFPTSGGQENTGELFF. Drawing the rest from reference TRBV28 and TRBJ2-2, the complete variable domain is DVKVTQSSRYLVKRTGEKVFLECVQDMDHENMFWYRQDPGLGLRLIYFSYDVKMKEKGDIPEGYSVSREKKERFSLILESASTNQTSMYLCASSFPTSGGQENTGELFFGEGSRLTVL.

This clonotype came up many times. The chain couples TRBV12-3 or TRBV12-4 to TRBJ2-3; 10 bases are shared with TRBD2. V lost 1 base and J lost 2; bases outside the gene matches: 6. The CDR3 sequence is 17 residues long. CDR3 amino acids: CASSLVRTSGLTDTQYF. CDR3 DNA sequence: TGTGCCAGCAGTTTAGTGAGGACTAGCGGCCTCACAGATACGCAGTATTTT.

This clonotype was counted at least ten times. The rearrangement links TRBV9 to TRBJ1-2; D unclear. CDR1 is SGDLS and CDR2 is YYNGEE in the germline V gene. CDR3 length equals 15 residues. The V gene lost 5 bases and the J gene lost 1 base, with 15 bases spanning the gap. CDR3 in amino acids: CASSDPRGGNYGYTF. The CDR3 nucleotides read TGTGCCAGCAGTGACCCCCGGGGAGGTAACTATGGCTACACCTTC.

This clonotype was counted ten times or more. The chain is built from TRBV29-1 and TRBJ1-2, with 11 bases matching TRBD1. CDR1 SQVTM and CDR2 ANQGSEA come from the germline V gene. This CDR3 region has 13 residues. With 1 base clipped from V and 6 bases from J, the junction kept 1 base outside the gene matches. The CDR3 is CSVEGDRGDGYTF. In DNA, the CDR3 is TGCAGCGTTGAAGGGGACAGGGGGGATGGCTACACCTTC.

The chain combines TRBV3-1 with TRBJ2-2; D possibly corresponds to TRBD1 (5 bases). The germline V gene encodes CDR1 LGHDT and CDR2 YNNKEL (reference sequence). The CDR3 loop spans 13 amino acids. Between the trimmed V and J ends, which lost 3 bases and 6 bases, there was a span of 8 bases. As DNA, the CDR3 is TGTGCCAGCAGCCAGACAGAAGCCGGGGAGCTGTTTTTT. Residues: CASSQTEAGELFF.

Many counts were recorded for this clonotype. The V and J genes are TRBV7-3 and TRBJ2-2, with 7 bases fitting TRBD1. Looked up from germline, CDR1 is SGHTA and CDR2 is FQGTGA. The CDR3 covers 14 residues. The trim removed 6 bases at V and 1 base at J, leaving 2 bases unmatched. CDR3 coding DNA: TGTGCCAGCAGAAGGACAGGGAACACCGGGGAGCTGTTTTTT. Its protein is CASRRTGNTGELFF.

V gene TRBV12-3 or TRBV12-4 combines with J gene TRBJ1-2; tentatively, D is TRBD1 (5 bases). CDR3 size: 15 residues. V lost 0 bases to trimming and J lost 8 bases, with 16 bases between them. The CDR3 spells CASSLARRGTGGYTF. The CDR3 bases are TGTGCCAGCAGTTTAGCGCGTCGGGGGACGGGGGGCTACACCTTC.

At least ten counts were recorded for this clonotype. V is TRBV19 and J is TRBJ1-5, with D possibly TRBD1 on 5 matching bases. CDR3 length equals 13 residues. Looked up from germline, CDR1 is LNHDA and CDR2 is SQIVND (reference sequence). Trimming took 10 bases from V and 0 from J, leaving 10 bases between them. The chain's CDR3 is CATRQYSNQPQHF. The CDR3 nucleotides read TGTGCCACCCGACAGTATAGCAATCAGCCCCAGCATTTT.

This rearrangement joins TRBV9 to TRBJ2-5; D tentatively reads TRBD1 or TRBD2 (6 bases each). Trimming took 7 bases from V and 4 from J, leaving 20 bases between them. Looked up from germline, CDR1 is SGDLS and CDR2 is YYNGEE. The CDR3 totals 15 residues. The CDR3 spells CASVRGGGGGETQYF. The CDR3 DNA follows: TGTGCCAGCGTCCGTGGAGGGGGAGGAGGAGAGACCCAGTACTTC.

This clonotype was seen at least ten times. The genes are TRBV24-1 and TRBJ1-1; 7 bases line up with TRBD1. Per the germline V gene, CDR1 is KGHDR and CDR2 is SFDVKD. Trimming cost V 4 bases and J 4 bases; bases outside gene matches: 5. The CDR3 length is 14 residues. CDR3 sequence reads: CATSEGDSVTEAFF. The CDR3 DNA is TGTGCCACCAGTGAGGGGGACAGCGTCACTGAAGCTTTCTTT.

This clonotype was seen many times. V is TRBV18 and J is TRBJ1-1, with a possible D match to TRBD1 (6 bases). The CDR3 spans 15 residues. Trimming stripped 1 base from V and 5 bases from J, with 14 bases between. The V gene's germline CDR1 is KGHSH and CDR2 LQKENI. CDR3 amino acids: CASSPRGAGVTEAFF. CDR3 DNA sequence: TGTGCCAGCTCACCACGCGGGGCAGGGGTGACTGAAGCTTTCTTT.

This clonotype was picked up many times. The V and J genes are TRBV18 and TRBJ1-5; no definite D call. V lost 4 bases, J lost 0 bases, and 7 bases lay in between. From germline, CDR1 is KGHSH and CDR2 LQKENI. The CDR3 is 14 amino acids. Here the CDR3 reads CASSRSDSNQPQHF. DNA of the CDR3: TGTGCCAGCTCACGTTCGGATAGCAATCAGCCCCAGCATTTT.

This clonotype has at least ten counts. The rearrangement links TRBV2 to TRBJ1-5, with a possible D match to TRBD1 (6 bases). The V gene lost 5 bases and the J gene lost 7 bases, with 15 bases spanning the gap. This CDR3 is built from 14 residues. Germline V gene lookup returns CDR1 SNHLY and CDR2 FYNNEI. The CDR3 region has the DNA TGTGCCAGCAGTTTCGGGGGGGCGTCCCAGCCCCAGCATTTT. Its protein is CASSFGGASQPQHF.

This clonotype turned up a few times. For the CDR3, the DNA is TGTGCCTGGGGGGCCCCGGGTGAGCAGTACTTC. Its translation: CAWGAPGEQYF. The chain couples TRBV30 to TRBJ2-7; D perhaps matches TRBD1 (5 bases). V shed 5 bases and J shed 7 bases, with 12 bases lying between them. This CDR3 has 11 amino acids. Germline V gene data show CDR1 as GTSNPN and CDR2 as SVGIG (reference sequence).